This TCR beta chain was sequenced during a study of cytomegalovirus exposure and HLA in healthy donors. On this clone itself: A read error is possible here, since a much larger clone lies one base away.

The CDR3 runs to 14 residues. Trimming took off 5 bases at V and 8 bases at J, with 18 bases between the two ends. The germline gives CDR1 SGHAT, CDR2 FQNNGV. PCR employed 60 Vbeta and 13 Jbeta primers. The assay was immunoSEQ multiplex PCR, and TCRdb's table has in-frame clones only and misses some. The repertoire holds fewer than 200,000 clones, with more than 60% as singletons. The chain employs TRBV11-2 and TRBJ1-1, with D unclear. The TCR was taken from a male donor in good health and CMV-seronegative. The sequencing sample was made of PBMCs. Written as DNA, the CDR3 is TGTGCCAGCAGCCCCGCGGAGGCTAGAGTGGAAGCTTTCTTT. As protein: CASSPAEARVEAFF.